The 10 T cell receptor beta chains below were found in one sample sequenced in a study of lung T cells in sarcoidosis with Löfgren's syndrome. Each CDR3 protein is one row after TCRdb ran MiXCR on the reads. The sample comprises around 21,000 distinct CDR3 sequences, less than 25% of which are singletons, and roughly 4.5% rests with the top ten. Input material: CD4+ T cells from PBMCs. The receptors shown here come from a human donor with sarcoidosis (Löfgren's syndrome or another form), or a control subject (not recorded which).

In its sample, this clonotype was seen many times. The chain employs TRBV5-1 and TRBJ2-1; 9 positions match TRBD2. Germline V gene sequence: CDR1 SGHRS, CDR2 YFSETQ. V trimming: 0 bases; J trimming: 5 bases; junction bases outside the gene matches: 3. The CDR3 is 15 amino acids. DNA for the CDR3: TGCGCCAGCAGCTTGGTAGCGGGAGCCGACAATGAGCAGTTCTTC. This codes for CASSLVAGADNEQFF. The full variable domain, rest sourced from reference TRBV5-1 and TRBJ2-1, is KAGVTQTPRYLIKTRGQQVTLSCSPISGHRSVSWYQQTPGQGLQFLFEYFSETQRNKGNFPGRFSGRQFSNSRSEMNVSTLELGDSALYLCASSLVAGADNEQFFGPGTRLTVL.

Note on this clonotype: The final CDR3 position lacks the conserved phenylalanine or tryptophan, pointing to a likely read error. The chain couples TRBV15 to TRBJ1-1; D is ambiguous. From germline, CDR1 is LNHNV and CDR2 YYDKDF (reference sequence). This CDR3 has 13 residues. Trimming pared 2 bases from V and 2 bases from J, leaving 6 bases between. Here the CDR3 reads CATSRKDNTEAFS. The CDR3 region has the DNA TGTGCCACCAGCAGAAAGGACAACACTGAAGCTTTCTCT.

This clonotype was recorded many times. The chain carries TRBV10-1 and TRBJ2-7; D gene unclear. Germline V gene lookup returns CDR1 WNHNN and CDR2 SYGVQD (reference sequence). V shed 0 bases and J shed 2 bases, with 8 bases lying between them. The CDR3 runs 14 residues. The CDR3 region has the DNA TGCGCCAGCAGTGAGTCGGGTCTAACCTACGAGCAGTACTTC. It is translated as CASSESGLTYEQYF.

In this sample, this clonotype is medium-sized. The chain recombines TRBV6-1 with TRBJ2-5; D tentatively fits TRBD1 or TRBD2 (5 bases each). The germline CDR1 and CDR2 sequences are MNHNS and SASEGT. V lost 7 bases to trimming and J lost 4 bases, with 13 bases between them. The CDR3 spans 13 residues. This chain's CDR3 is CASNYGDGETQYF. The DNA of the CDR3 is TGTGCCAGCAATTACGGGGACGGAGAGACCCAGTACTTC.

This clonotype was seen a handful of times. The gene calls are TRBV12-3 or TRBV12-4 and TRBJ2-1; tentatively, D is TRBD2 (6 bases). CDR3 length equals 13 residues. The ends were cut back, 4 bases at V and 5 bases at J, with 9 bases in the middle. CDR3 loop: CASSYLANNEQFF. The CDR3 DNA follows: TGTGCCAGCAGTTACCTAGCGAACAATGAGCAGTTCTTC.

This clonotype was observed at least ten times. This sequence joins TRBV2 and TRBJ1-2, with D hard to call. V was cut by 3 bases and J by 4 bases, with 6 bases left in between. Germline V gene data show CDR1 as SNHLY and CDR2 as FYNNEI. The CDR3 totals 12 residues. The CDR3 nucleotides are TGTGCCAGCAGTGATGTCCTCTATGGCTACACCTTC. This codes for CASSDVLYGYTF.

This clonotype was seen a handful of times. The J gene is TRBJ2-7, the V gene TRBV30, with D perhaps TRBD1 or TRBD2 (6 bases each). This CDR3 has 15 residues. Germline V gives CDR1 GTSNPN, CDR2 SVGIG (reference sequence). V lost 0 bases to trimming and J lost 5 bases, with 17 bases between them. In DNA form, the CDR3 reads TGTGCCTGGAGTGTAGGGGGGCAGGGGAGACACGAGCAGTACTTC. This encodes CAWSVGGQGRHEQYF.

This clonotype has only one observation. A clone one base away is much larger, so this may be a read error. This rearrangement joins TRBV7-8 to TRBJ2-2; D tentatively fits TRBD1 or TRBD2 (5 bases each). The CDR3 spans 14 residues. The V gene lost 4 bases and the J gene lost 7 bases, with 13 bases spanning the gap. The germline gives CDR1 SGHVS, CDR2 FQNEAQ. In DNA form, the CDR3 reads TGTGCCAGCAGCTCAACACGGGGCGGCGGGGAGCTGTTTTTT. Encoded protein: CASSSTRGGGELFF.

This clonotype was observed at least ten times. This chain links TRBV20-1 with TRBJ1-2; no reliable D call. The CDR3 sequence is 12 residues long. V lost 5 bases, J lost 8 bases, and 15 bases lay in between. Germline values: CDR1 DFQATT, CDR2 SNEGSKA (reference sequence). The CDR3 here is CSALRGEKGYTF. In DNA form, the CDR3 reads TGCAGTGCTCTCCGGGGAGAGAAAGGCTACACCTTC.

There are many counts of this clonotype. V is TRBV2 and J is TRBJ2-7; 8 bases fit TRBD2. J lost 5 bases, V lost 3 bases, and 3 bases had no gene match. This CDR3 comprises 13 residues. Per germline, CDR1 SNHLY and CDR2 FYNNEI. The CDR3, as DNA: TGTGCCAGCAGTGACCCAGCGGGAGACGAGCAGTACTTC. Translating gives CASSDPAGDEQYF.